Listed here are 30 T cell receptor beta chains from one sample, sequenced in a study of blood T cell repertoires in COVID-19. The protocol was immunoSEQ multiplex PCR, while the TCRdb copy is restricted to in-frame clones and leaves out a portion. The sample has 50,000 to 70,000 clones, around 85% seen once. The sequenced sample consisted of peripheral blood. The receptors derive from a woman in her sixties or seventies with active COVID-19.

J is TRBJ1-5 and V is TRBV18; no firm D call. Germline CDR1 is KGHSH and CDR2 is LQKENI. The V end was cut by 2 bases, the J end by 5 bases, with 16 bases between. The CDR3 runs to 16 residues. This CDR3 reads CASSPKGAGCDQPQHF. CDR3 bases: TGTGCCAGCTCACCAAAGGGAGCTGGCTGCGATCAGCCCCAGCATTTT.

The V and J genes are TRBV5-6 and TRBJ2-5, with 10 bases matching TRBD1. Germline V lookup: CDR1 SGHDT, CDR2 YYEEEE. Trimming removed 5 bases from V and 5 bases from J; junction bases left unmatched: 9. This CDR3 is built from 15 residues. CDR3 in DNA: TGTGCCAGCAGTCTCTGGACAGGGGGTTCGGAGACCCAGTACTTC. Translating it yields CASSLWTGGSETQYF.

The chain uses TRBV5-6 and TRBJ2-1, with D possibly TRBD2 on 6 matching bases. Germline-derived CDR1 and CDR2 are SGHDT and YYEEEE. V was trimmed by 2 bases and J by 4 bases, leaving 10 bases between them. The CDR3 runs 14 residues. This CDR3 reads CASSLTGTYNEQFF. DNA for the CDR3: TGTGCCAGCAGCTTAACCGGGACTTACAATGAGCAGTTCTTC.

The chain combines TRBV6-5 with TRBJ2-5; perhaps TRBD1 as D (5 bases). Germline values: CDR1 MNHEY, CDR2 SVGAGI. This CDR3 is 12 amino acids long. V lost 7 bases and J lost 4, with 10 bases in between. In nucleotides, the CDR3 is TGTGCCAGCACAGGGTGGGGAGAGACCCAGTACTTC. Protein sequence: CASTGWGETQYF.

The CDR3 DNA reads as TGTGCCAGCACCAATAGGGGTTTCCAAGAGACCCAGTACTTC. Amino acid sequence: CASTNRGFQETQYF. The chain joins TRBV6-6 to TRBJ2-5, with D possibly being TRBD1 (5 bases). The CDR3 loop spans 14 amino acids. The V gene's germline CDR1 is MNHNY and CDR2 SVGAGI (reference sequence). The V end lost 7 bases, the J end lost 1 base, and 13 bases lay between the germline ends.

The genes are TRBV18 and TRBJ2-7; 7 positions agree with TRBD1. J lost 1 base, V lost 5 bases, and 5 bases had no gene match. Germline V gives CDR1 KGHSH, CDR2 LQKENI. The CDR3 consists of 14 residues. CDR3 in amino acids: CASSTPQGSYEQYF. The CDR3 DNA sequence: TGTGCCAGCTCAACGCCACAGGGGTCCTACGAGCAGTACTTC.

Here the CDR3 reads CASSRASGHTGELFF. CDR3 DNA: TGTGCCAGCAGCCGGGCTAGCGGTCACACCGGGGAGCTGTTTTTT. The chain links TRBV27 to TRBJ2-2; 7 bases fit TRBD2. The CDR3 is 15 amino acids. With V trimmed by 6 bases and J by 3 bases, 7 bases remained unmatched. Germline V gives CDR1 MNHEY, CDR2 SMNVEV (reference sequence).

The CDR3 DNA sequence: TGTGCCACCCCCCTAGCGGGAGTAGGTGAGCAGTACTTC. Amino acid sequence: CATPLAGVGEQYF. The gene calls are TRBV10-3 and TRBJ2-7; 10 bases are shared with TRBD2. Germline V lookup: CDR1 ENHRY, CDR2 SYGVKD. J gave up 7 bases and V 10 bases, and 10 bases lay outside the gene matches. This CDR3 contains 13 residues.

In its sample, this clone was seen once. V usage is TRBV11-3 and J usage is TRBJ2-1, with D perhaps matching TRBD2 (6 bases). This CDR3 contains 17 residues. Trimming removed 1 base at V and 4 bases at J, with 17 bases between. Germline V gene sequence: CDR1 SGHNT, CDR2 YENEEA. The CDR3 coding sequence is TGTGCCAGCAGCTTAGGAACTGGCGGGGATGTGTACAATGAGCAGTTCTTC. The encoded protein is CASSLGTGGDVYNEQFF.

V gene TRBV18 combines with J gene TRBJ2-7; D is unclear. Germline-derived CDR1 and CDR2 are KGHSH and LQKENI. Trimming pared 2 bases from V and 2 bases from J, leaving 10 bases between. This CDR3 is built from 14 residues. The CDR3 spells CASSPGQQTYEQYF. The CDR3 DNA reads TGTGCCAGCTCACCAGGGCAGCAAACCTACGAGCAGTACTTC.

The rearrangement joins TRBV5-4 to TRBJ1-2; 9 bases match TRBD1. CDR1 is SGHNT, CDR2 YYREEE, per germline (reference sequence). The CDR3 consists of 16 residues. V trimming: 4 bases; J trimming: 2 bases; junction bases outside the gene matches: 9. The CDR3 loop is CASSLGTGKGNYGYTF. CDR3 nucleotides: TGTGCCAGCAGCCTGGGGACAGGGAAAGGGAACTATGGCTACACCTTC.

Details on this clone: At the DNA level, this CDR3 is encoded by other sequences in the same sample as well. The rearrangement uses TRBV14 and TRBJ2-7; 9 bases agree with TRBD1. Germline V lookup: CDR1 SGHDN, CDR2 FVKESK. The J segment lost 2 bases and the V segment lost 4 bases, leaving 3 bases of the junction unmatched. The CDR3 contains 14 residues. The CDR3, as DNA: TGTGCCAGCAGCCCAAGACAGGGGGCCTACGAGCAGTACTTC. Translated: CASSPRQGAYEQYF.

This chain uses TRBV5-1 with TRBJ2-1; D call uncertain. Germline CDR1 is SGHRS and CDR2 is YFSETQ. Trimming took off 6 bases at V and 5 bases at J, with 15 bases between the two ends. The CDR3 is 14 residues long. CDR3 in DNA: TGCGCCAGCAATGATGACGGGTGGAACAATGAGCAGTTCTTC. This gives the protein CASNDDGWNNEQFF. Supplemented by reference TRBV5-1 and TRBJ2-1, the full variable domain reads KAGVTQTPRYLIKTRGQQVTLSCSPISGHRSVSWYQQTPGQGLQFLFEYFSETQRNKGNFPGRFSGRQFSNSRSEMNVSTLELGDSALYLCASNDDGWNNEQFFGPGTRLTVL.

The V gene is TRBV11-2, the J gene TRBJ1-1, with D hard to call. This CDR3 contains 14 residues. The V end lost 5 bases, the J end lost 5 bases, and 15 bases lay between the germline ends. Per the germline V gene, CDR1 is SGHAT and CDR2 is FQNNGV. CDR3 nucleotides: TGTGCCAGCAGCCACGAGGGAGGCGGAACTGAAGCTTTCTTT. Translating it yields CASSHEGGGTEAFF.

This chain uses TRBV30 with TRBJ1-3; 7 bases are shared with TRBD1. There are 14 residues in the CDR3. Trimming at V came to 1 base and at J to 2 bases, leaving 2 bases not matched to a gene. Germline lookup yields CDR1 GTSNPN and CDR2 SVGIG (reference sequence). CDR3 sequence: CAWSGDSPGNTIYF. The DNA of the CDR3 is TGTGCCTGGAGTGGGGACAGCCCTGGAAACACCATATATTTT. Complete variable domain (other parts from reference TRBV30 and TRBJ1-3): SQTIHQWPATLVQPVGSPLSLECTVEGTSNPNLYWYRQAAGRGLQLLFYSVGIGQISSEVPQNLSASRPQDRQFILSSKKLLLSDSGFYLCAWSGDSPGNTIYFGEGSWLTVV.

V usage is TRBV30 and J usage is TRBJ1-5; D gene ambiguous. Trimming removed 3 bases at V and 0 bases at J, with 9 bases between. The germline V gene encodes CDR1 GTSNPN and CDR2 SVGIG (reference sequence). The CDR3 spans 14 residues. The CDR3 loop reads CAWREENSNQPQHF. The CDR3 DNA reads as TGTGCCTGGAGAGAAGAGAATAGCAATCAGCCCCAGCATTTT.

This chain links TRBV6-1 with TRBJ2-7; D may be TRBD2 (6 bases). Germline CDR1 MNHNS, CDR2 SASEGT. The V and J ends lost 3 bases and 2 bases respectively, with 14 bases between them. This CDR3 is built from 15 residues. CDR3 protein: CASSDLGGVPYEQYF. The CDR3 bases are TGTGCCAGCAGTGATCTTGGAGGGGTCCCCTACGAGCAGTACTTC.

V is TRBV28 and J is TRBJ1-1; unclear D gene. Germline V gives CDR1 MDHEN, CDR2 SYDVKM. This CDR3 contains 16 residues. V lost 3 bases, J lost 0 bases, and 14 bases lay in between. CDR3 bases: TGTGCCAGCAGTTTGACCAGCCAACTAATGAACACTGAAGCTTTCTTT. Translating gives CASSLTSQLMNTEAFF. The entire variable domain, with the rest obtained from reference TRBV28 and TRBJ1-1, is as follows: DVKVTQSSRYLVKRTGEKVFLECVQDMDHENMFWYRQDPGLGLRLIYFSYDVKMKEKGDIPEGYSVSREKKERFSLILESASTNQTSMYLCASSLTSQLMNTEAFFGQGTRLTVV.

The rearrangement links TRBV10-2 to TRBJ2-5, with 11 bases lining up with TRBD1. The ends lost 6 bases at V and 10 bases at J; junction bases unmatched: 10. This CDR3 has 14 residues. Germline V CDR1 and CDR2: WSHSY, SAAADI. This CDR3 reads CASSQGTGGYNQYF. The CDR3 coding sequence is TGCGCCAGCAGCCAAGGGACAGGGGGATACAACCAGTACTTC.

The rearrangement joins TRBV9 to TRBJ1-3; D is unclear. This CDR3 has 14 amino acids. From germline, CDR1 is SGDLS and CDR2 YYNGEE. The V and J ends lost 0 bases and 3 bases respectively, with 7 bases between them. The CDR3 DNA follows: TGTGCCAGCAGCGTAGGGGGAGATGGAAACACCATATATTTT. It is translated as CASSVGGDGNTIYF.

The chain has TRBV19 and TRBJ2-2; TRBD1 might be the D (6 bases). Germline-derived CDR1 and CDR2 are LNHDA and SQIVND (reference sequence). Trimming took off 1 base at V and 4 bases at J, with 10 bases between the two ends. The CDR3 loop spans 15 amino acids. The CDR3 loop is CASSIAGVVTGELFF. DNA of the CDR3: TGTGCCAGTAGTATAGCAGGGGTAGTCACCGGGGAGCTGTTTTTT. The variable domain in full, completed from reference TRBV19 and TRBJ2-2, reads DGGITQSPKYLFRKEGQNVTLSCEQNLNHDAMYWYRQDPGQGLRLIYYSQIVNDFQKGDIAEGYSVSREKKESFPLTVTSAQKNPTAFYLCASSIAGVVTGELFFGEGSRLTVL.

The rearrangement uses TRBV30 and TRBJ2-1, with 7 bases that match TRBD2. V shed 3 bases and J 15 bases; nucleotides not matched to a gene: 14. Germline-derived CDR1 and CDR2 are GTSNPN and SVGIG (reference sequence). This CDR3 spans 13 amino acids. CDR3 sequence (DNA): TGTGCCTGGAGCCCGACGGACGGACTAGTAGGGTTCTTC. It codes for CAWSPTDGLVGFF.

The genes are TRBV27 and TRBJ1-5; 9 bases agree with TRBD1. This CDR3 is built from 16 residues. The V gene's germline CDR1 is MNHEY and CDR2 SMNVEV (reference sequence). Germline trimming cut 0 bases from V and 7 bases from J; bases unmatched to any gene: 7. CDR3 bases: TGTGCCAGCAGTTTATCGGTACAGGGGGCTAACCAGCCCCAGCATTTT. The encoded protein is CASSLSVQGANQPQHF.

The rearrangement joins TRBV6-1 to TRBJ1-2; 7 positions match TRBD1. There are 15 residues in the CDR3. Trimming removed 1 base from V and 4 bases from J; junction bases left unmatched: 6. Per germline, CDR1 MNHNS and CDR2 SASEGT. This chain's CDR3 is CASSEVEQGPYGYTF. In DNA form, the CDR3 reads TGTGCCAGCAGTGAAGTCGAACAGGGGCCCTATGGCTACACCTTC.

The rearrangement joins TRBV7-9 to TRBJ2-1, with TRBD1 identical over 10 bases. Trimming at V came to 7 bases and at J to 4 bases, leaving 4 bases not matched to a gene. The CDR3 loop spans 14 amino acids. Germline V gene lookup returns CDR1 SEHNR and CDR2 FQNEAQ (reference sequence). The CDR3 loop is CASTRTGGYNEQFF. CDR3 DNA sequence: TGTGCCAGCACCCGGACAGGGGGATACAATGAGCAGTTCTTC.

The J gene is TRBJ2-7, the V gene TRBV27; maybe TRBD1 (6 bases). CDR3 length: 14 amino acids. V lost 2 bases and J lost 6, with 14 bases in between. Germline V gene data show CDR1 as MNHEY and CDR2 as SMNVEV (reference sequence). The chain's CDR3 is CASSLAQGSGEQYF. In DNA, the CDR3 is TGTGCCAGCAGTTTAGCACAGGGCTCGGGCGAGCAGTACTTC.

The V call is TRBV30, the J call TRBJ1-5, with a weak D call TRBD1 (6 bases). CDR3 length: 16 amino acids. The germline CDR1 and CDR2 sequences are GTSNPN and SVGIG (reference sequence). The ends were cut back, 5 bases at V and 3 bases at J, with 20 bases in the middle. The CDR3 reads CAWAQGGSGANQPQHF. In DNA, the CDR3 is TGTGCCTGGGCACAAGGGGGATCAGGGGCCAATCAGCCCCAGCATTTT.

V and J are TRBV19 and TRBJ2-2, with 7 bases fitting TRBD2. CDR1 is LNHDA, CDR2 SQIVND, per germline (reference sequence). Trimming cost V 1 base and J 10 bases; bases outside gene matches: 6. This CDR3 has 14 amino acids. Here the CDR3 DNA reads TGTGCCAGTAGTATAGTGGGCGGGAGCGCGGAGCTGTTTTTT. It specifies CASSIVGGSAELFF.

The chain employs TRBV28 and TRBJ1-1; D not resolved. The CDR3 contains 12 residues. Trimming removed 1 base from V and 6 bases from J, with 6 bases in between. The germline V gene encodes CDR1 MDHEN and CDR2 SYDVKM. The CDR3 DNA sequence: TGTGCCAGCAGTTTATTCCCGGCTGAAGCTTTCTTT. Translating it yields CASSLFPAEAFF.

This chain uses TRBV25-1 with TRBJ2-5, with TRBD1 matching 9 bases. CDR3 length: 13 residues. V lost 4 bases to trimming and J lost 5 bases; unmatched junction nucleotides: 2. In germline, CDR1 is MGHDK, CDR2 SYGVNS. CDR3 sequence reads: CASSGGQGETQYF. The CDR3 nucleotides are TGTGCCAGCAGTGGCGGACAGGGGGAGACCCAGTACTTC.